This TCR beta chain stems from a study of blood T cell repertoires in COVID-19. Study details: Researchers got acute and convalescent COVID-19 samples from the United States, Italy and Spain. From T cells, B-cell-depleted T cells, or PBMCs came the material, which was cDNA or gDNA.

CDR1 and CDR2 (germline): LGHNA, YNFKEQ. The CDR3 sequence is 15 residues long. The germline V and J ends were trimmed by 4 bases and 5 bases, with 15 bases remaining between them. Per the study methods: For nucleated cells, counts were estimated from reference gene primer amplification. Libraries were prepared by immunoSEQ multiplex PCR; TCRdb keeps only in-frame clonotypes and omits some of them. V and J calls plus clone size are reproduced from that table; the DNA served to infer D and trimming. The sample holds roughly 260,000 clones; over 80% are singletons and the top ten take roughly 3.7%. Material for sequencing was peripheral blood. The TCR sequence derives from a woman aged 40 to 50 with acute or convalescent COVID-19. The chain links TRBV4-2 to TRBJ1-5, with D possibly matching TRBD1 (5 bases). CDR3 DNA: TGTGCCAGCAGCCCACCCAGGGTTAAGGATCAGCCCCAGCATTTT. It encodes CASSPPRVKDQPQHF.